This T cell receptor beta chain was recovered during a study of CD8 T cells in Susac syndrome. Reverse transcription of 0.5 to 1 ug RNA was performed with random hexamers. TCRdb ran MiXCR on the immunoSEQ multiplex PCR reads and lists one entry per CDR3 protein. The sample contains around 200,000 distinct CDR3 sequences, approximately 94% of which appear only once. V shed 1 base and J 2 bases; nucleotides not matched to a gene: 6. Germline CDR1 is LGHNA and CDR2 is YSLEER. The CDR3 is made up of 16 amino acids. This chain connects TRBV4-3 to TRBJ1-2; 8 nucleotides line up with TRBD1. The sequence was obtained from a human donor with Susac syndrome. The sample consisted of CD4+ T cells from PBMCs. The DNA of the CDR3 is TGCGCCAGCAGCCAAGCCGGACAGGGAGGAAACTATGGCTACACCTTC. Its translation is CASSQAGQGGNYGYTF.